These 12 T cell receptor beta chains came from one sample sequenced in a study of OX40 agonist ivuxolimab in advanced cancers. This table comes from immunoSEQ multiplex PCR, and its TCRdb copy is limited to in-frame clones, with some not included. The sample consists of approximately 160,000 clones, 90% to 95% of them appearing once. The sample here was CD4+ or CD8+ T cells sorted from blood, taken in a trial of the OX40 agonist ivuxolimab. The receptors originated from an adult with an advanced solid tumor such as melanoma, head and neck, liver or kidney cancer.

The chain couples TRBV7-6 to TRBJ1-2, with D hard to call. Looked up from germline, CDR1 is SGHVS and CDR2 is FNYEAQ. V was trimmed by 1 base and J by 8 bases, leaving 5 bases between them. This CDR3 comprises 11 residues. The CDR3 bases are TGTGCCAGCAGCTTAGGCCGAGGCTACACCTTC. Translated: CASSLGRGYTF.

The J gene is TRBJ1-5, the V gene TRBV27, with TRBD1 matching 8 bases. This CDR3 has 14 residues. The ends lost 6 bases at V and 5 bases at J; junction bases unmatched: 6. CDR1 and CDR2 from the germline V gene are MNHEY and SMNVEV (reference sequence). As DNA, the CDR3 is TGTGCCAGCAGGCCCAACAGGGGGGATCAGCCCCAGCATTTT. Amino acids: CASRPNRGDQPQHF.

The rearrangement links TRBV5-4 to TRBJ1-2, with D hard to call. Germline-derived CDR1 and CDR2 are SGHNT and YYREEE (reference sequence). This CDR3 is 18 amino acids long. V gave up 3 bases and J gave up 2 bases, with 23 bases separating them. The CDR3 sequence is CASSSARGDPLLNYGYTF. The CDR3 coding sequence is TGTGCCAGCAGCTCCGCTCGTGGCGATCCTTTACTCAACTATGGCTACACCTTC.

Points on this clone: Other DNA sequences of this sample code for an identical CDR3. This chain connects TRBV5-1 to TRBJ1-1; 7 positions match TRBD1. Germline V gives CDR1 SGHRS, CDR2 YFSETQ. This CDR3 contains 13 residues. V gave up 4 bases and J gave up 0 bases; unmatched junction bases: 0. Written as DNA, the CDR3 is TGCGCCAGCAGCACAGGGGTGAACACTGAAGCTTTCTTT. It translates to CASSTGVNTEAFF.

This clone was found once. The gene calls are TRBV7-2 and TRBJ2-7; D is undetermined. The CDR3 is 11 residues long. Trimming left V 1 base short and J 4 bases short, with 2 bases between. The V gene's germline CDR1 is SGHTA and CDR2 FQGNSA. The CDR3 region is CASSLEYEQYF. In DNA, the CDR3 is TGTGCCAGCAGCTTAGAATACGAGCAGTACTTC.

The chain recombines TRBV5-6 with TRBJ1-5; a weak D match, TRBD1 (5 bases). V gave up 3 bases and J gave up 6 bases, with 16 bases separating them. In germline, CDR1 is SGHDT, CDR2 YYEEEE. The CDR3 runs 15 residues. CDR3 sequence: CASSSRRGAGQPQHF. The CDR3 nucleotides are TGTGCCAGCAGCTCGAGAAGAGGGGCTGGTCAGCCCCAGCATTTT.

J is TRBJ2-5 and V is TRBV5-4; possible D gene TRBD1, 7 bases. CDR1 is SGHNT, CDR2 YYREEE, per germline (reference sequence). V was cut by 4 bases and J by 3 bases, with 13 bases left in between. The CDR3 extends over 14 amino acids. Here the CDR3 DNA reads TGTGCCAGCAGCCCCCAGGGGGGAGAAGAGACCCAGTACTTC. Encoded protein: CASSPQGGEETQYF.

The J gene is TRBJ2-6, the V gene TRBV5-1; D assignment may be TRBD1 or TRBD2 (7 bases each). CDR1 and CDR2 (germline): SGHRS, YFSETQ. V shed 0 bases and J shed 1 base, with 17 bases lying between them. The CDR3 is 19 residues long. CDR3 amino acids: CASSLVPRGRGSGANVLTF. CDR3 coding DNA: TGCGCCAGCAGCTTGGTCCCCAGGGGGAGGGGGTCTGGGGCCAACGTCCTGACTTTC.

The gene calls are TRBV5-5 and TRBJ2-5; possible D gene TRBD2, 6 bases. Germline lookup yields CDR1 SGHKS and CDR2 YYEKEE (reference sequence). Trimming took 7 bases from V and 7 from J, leaving 8 bases between them. The CDR3 length is 10 residues. The CDR3 coding sequence is TGTGCCAGCGGGGGAGGGACCCAGTACTTC. Translation: CASGGGTQYF. The whole variable domain, remainder taken from reference TRBV5-5 and TRBJ2-5, is DAGVTQSPTHLIKTRGQQVTLRCSPISGHKSVSWYQQVLGQGPQFIFQYYEKEERGRGNFPDRFSARQFPNYSSELNVNALLLGDSALYLCASGGGTQYFGPGTRLLVL.

The chain is built from TRBV7-2 and TRBJ1-2; D remains ambiguous. The germline V gene has CDR1 SGHTA and CDR2 FQGNSA. Trimming took 4 bases from V and 4 from J, leaving 16 bases between them. The CDR3 loop spans 15 amino acids. The chain's CDR3 is CASSSAGYDTYGYTF. The CDR3 coding sequence is TGTGCCAGCAGCTCGGCGGGCTACGACACCTATGGCTACACCTTC.

The chain employs TRBV5-1 and TRBJ2-3, with D perhaps being TRBD1 or TRBD2 (6 bases each). CDR1 and CDR2 (germline): SGHRS, YFSETQ. The germline V and J ends were trimmed by 4 bases and 0 bases, with 15 bases remaining between them. The CDR3 extends over 16 amino acids. The CDR3 protein is CASSGGQATSTDTQYF. For the CDR3, the DNA is TGCGCCAGCAGCGGGGGGCAGGCAACTAGCACAGATACGCAGTATTTT.

As to this clone: This CDR3 is also generated by other DNA sequences in the sample. V is TRBV30 and J is TRBJ2-5; no clear D gene. Trimming cost V 2 bases and J 5 bases, with 6 bases left between them. This CDR3 comprises 11 residues. Germline-derived CDR1 and CDR2 are GTSNPN and SVGIG (reference sequence). The CDR3 DNA follows: TGTGCCTGGAGTCTACCGGAGACCCAGTACTTC. Translating gives CAWSLPETQYF.